This entry concerns a single T cell receptor (beta chain). Its antigen is not known. This sample is drawn from a study of cytomegalovirus exposure and HLA in healthy donors. Overall study findings and caveats: Cytomegalovirus-associated status was assigned to some 180 TCR beta chains. Clusters of TCRs from the first cohort tended to co-occur in the 90 to 150 validation repertoires (as a later analysis found). The majority of TCR sequences were rare, yet some public TCRs appeared in many donors.

Libraries were prepared by immunoSEQ multiplex PCR; TCRdb keeps only in-frame clonotypes and omits some of them. Counted here are around 250,000 clones, around 89% occurring once; the ten biggest clones make up 0.35% to 0.45%. The study drew the donors from its 120-subject validation cohort, separate from the roughly 700-subject first cohort. The clonotype comes from a woman younger than 35 in good health and CMV-seronegative. The sequenced material came from PBMCs.

The chain's CDR3 is CASSLGTISYEQYF. The CDR3 DNA is TGTGCCAGCAGCTTAGGGACTATCTCCTACGAGCAGTACTTC. The chain links TRBV11-2 to TRBJ2-7, with D tentatively TRBD2 (6 bases). The germline CDR1 and CDR2 sequences are SGHAT and FQNNGV. Trimming cost V 1 base and J 0 bases, with 7 bases left between them. This CDR3 is built from 14 residues.